This TCR beta chain emerged from a study of blood T cell repertoires in COVID-19. Study at large: Material from acute and convalescent COVID-19 was sourced from the United States, Italy and Spain.

The germline V gene encodes CDR1 MGHRA and CDR2 YSYEKL. This CDR3 region has 17 residues. Unmatched junction bases numbered 7, after V lost 2 bases and J lost 2 bases. Under the authors' procedure: Amplification of reference gene primers provided the estimated nucleated cell counts. Clones were sequenced by immunoSEQ multiplex PCR, and TCRdb holds only the in-frame ones, with some missing. The D gene and trimming were derived from the DNA, and the V and J assignments and clone size from that table. The data show about 150,000 clones, about 88% seen once. The receptor's source is a man in his fifties who had recovered from COVID-19. The specimen sequenced was PBMCs or T cells enriched from blood (not recorded which). The chain links TRBV4-1 to TRBJ1-5, with 9 bases identical to TRBD1. The CDR3 DNA reads TGCGCCAGCAGCCAAAGACTACAGGGGGCTGGCAATCAGCCCCAGCATTTT. Encoded protein: CASSQRLQGAGNQPQHF.